One and the same sample provided the 19 T cell receptor beta chains below, sequenced in a study of blood T cell repertoires in COVID-19. Assay: immunoSEQ multiplex PCR; the TCRdb copy retains only in-frame clones and omits some. The table records roughly 140,000 clones, 80% to 90% of them present only once. The material sequenced was peripheral blood. These receptors came from a woman in her sixties with COVID-19, enrolled during active disease.

The V call is TRBV5-1, the J call TRBJ2-7; 7 nucleotides agree with TRBD1. The germline V gene encodes CDR1 SGHRS and CDR2 YFSETQ. V gave up 4 bases and J gave up 2 bases; unmatched junction bases: 15. There are 17 residues in the CDR3. CDR3 sequence: CASSRGTPGQKTYEQYF. The CDR3 coding sequence is TGCGCCAGCAGCAGAGGTACCCCGGGACAGAAAACCTACGAGCAGTACTTC.

The chain combines TRBV19 with TRBJ1-1, with D maybe TRBD1 (5 bases). V gave up 6 bases and J gave up 11 bases, with 13 bases separating them. The CDR3 loop spans 11 amino acids. CDR1 is LNHDA, CDR2 SQIVND, per germline (reference sequence). DNA for the CDR3: TGTGCCAGTAGCCGGGACTTGAAGGCTTTCTTT. Amino acids: CASSRDLKAFF.

The V call is TRBV10-1, the J call TRBJ2-1, with D maybe TRBD2 (6 bases). Trimming removed 6 bases from V and 4 bases from J, with 10 bases in between. CDR1 is WNHNN and CDR2 is SYGVQD in the germline V gene (reference sequence). The CDR3 runs to 13 residues. The CDR3 DNA is TGCGCCAGCAGCGCCGGACTATACAATGAGCAGTTCTTC. Encoded protein: CASSAGLYNEQFF.

V and J are TRBV5-1 and TRBJ1-3; D might be TRBD1 (5 bases). Germline V gene data show CDR1 as SGHRS and CDR2 as YFSETQ. The CDR3 is 16 residues long. V was trimmed by 2 bases and J by 0 bases, leaving 12 bases between them. Here the CDR3 DNA reads TGCGCCAGCAGCTTAAATTCAGGGATCTCTGGAAACACCATATATTTT. Protein product: CASSLNSGISGNTIYF.

The V and J genes are TRBV24-1 and TRBJ1-5; D might be TRBD1 (5 bases). In germline, CDR1 is KGHDR, CDR2 SFDVKD. The V and J ends lost 5 bases and 1 base respectively, with 11 bases between them. The CDR3 length is 15 residues. The CDR3 nucleotides are TGTGCCACCAGTGGGGGGGGGAGAAGCAATCAGCCCCAGCATTTT. Its translation: CATSGGGRSNQPQHF.

This chain uses TRBV5-4 with TRBJ2-5, with 9 bases fitting TRBD2. J was trimmed by 5 bases and V by 0 bases; bases with no gene match: 11. Germline V CDR1 and CDR2: SGHNT, YYREEE (reference sequence). The CDR3 loop spans 17 amino acids. The DNA of the CDR3 is TGTGCCAGCAGCTTGGCCGTGGCTAGCGGGGATCGGGAGACCCAGTACTTC. This codes for CASSLAVASGDRETQYF. Supplemented by reference TRBV5-4 and TRBJ2-5, the full variable domain reads ETGVTQSPTHLIKTRGQQVTLRCSSQSGHNTVSWYQQALGQGPQFIFQYYREEENGRGNFPPRFSGLQFPNYSSELNVNALELDDSALYLCASSLAVASGDRETQYFGPGTRLLVL.

The chain couples TRBV3-1 (or the pseudogene TRBV3-2) to TRBJ2-1; the match to TRBD2 covers 9 bases. Trimming removed 4 bases from V and 9 bases from J; junction bases left unmatched: 10. The germline CDR1 and CDR2 sequences are LGHDT and YNNKEL (reference sequence). The CDR3 length is 15 residues. CDR3 amino acids: CASSPLRGGRGEQFF. CDR3 sequence (DNA): TGTGCCAGCAGCCCTTTGCGGGGGGGCCGGGGTGAGCAGTTCTTC.

The V and J genes are TRBV11-2 and TRBJ2-3, with 9 positions matching TRBD2. The CDR3 length is 17 residues. Germline CDR1 and CDR2: SGHAT and FQNNGV. Trimming cost V 2 bases and J 2 bases; bases outside gene matches: 8. The CDR3 here is CASSLFSSGAITDTQYF. The CDR3 DNA reads as TGTGCCAGCAGCTTATTTTCTAGCGGGGCTATCACAGATACGCAGTATTTT.

The chain links TRBV29-1 to TRBJ1-3, with 7 bases matching TRBD1. Germline V gene lookup returns CDR1 SQVTM and CDR2 ANQGSEA. The CDR3 has 15 amino acids. The trim removed 5 bases at V and 0 bases at J, leaving 7 bases unmatched. The CDR3: CSVFSGTDSGNTIYF. CDR3 DNA: TGCAGCGTTTTCTCCGGGACAGACTCTGGAAACACCATATATTTT.

This clone was detected only once. CDR3: CASSLPSGTQYF. The CDR3 DNA follows: TGCGCCAGCAGCCTCCCCAGCGGGACGCAGTATTTT. The V call is TRBV5-1, the J call TRBJ2-3; D might be TRBD2 (6 bases). V was cut by 4 bases and J by 9 bases, with 12 bases left in between. This CDR3 is built from 12 residues. Germline assignment: CDR1 SGHRS and CDR2 YFSETQ.

There are a few counts of this clone. V and J are TRBV2 and TRBJ1-1; 9 bases are shared with TRBD1. V shed 5 bases, J shed 0 bases, and the junction held 10 bases outside the gene matches. CDR1 is SNHLY and CDR2 is FYNNEI in the germline V gene. The CDR3 length is 17 residues. In nucleotides, the CDR3 is TGTGCCAGCAGTCTACCGGCGGGACAGGGTTTGAACACTGAAGCTTTCTTT. Its protein product is CASSLPAGQGLNTEAFF.

The chain couples TRBV6-4 to TRBJ2-3; D might be TRBD1 (5 bases). The CDR3 is 16 amino acids. Trimming left V 4 bases short and J 1 base short, with 15 bases between. Germline V CDR1 and CDR2: MRHNA, SNTAGT. The CDR3 protein is CASSAAEGVGTDTQYF. In DNA form, the CDR3 reads TGTGCCAGCAGTGCGGCCGAAGGGGTGGGCACAGATACGCAGTATTTT.

The V and J genes are TRBV11-1 and TRBJ2-1; possible D gene TRBD2, 7 bases. The CDR3 covers 17 residues. The V end was cut by 0 bases, the J end by 8 bases, with 20 bases between. Germline CDR1 reads SGHAT; CDR2 reads FQDESV (reference sequence). CDR3 in amino acids: CASSLAMAGAGADEQFF. DNA of the CDR3: TGTGCCAGCAGCTTAGCGATGGCGGGGGCTGGCGCGGATGAGCAGTTCTTC.

The chain has TRBV5-4 and TRBJ1-4; D ambiguous. V dropped 0 bases and J dropped 8 bases, with 8 bases sitting between them. The CDR3 runs 13 residues. Germline V gives CDR1 SGHNT, CDR2 YYREEE (reference sequence). CDR3 in DNA: TGTGCCAGCAGCTTGGTGGGCAGAGAAAAACTGTTTTTT. Translated, it gives CASSLVGREKLFF.

CDR3 coding DNA: TGTGCCAGCAGCCCAACAGTGGATACGCAGTATTTT. This sequence encodes CASSPTVDTQYF. V is TRBV9 and J is TRBJ2-3; D remains ambiguous. Trimming stripped 4 bases from V and 6 bases from J, with 9 bases between. Germline loops: CDR1 SGDLS, CDR2 YYNGEE. The CDR3 runs to 12 residues.

The chain combines TRBV6-5 with TRBJ2-5; 15 nucleotides align to TRBD2. Germline V gives CDR1 MNHEY, CDR2 SVGAGI. Trimming removed 8 bases from V and 5 bases from J; junction bases left unmatched: 6. The CDR3 sequence is 15 residues long. The chain's CDR3 is CASLGTSGGLETQYF. The CDR3 DNA reads TGTGCCAGCCTTGGGACTAGCGGGGGGCTGGAGACCCAGTACTTC.

The chain is built from TRBV11-2 and TRBJ2-1, with D possibly TRBD1 on 6 matching bases. V lost 8 bases to trimming and J lost 7 bases, with 12 bases between them. This CDR3 is built from 12 residues. Germline V gene sequence: CDR1 SGHAT, CDR2 FQNNGV. The CDR3 here is CASGTGLNEQFF. CDR3 DNA: TGTGCCAGCGGTACAGGGCTGAATGAGCAGTTCTTC.

V gene TRBV15 combines with J gene TRBJ1-2, with D tentatively TRBD1 (5 bases). CDR3 size: 17 residues. Germline V lookup: CDR1 LNHNV, CDR2 YYDKDF (reference sequence). Trimming stripped 0 bases from V and 4 bases from J, with 18 bases between. CDR3 sequence: CATSRDRRQPTFYGYTF. The CDR3 coding sequence is TGTGCCACCAGCAGAGATCGACGACAGCCAACCTTCTATGGCTACACCTTC.

This clone was counted a few times. J is TRBJ2-1 and V is TRBV3-1 (or the pseudogene TRBV3-2); D remains unclear. There are 13 residues in the CDR3. CDR1 is LGHDT and CDR2 is YNNKEL in the germline V gene (reference sequence). V lost 1 base and J 10 bases, leaving 11 bases between the germline ends. CDR3 DNA: TGTGCCAGCAGCCAAGGACGAGGATGGGAGCAGTTCTTC. Translation: CASSQGRGWEQFF.